This T cell receptor beta chain was captured in a study of siplizumab effects on memory and regulatory T cells. The table came from immunoSEQ multiplex PCR; TCRdb's copy has only in-frame clones and leaves some out. The data contain 100,000 or so clones, 80% to 95% of them singletons. To note about this clone: This specimen includes other DNA sequences encoding the same CDR3.

Trimming shortened V by 6 bases and J by 1 base, and 4 bases separated the two germline ends. CDR1 is MNHNS and CDR2 is SASEGT in the germline V gene. This CDR3 region has 12 residues. The rearrangement links TRBV6-1 to TRBJ1-5; D remains ambiguous. This sequence was found in a human donor in good health. Sample: non-Treg CD4+ T cells sorted from blood. CDR3 sequence: CASRQSNQPQHF. Written as DNA, the CDR3 is TGTGCCAGCAGACAGAGCAATCAGCCCCAGCATTTT.